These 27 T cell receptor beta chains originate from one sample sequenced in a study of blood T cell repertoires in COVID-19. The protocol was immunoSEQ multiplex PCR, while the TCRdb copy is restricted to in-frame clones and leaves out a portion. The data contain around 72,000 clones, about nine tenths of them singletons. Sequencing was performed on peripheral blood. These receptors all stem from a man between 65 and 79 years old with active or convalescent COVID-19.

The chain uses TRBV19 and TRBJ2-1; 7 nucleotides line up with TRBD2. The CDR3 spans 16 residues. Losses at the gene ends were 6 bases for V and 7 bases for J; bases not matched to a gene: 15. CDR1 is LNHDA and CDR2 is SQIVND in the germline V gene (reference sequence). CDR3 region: CASSRGGRGVFNEQFF. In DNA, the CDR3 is TGTGCCAGTAGCCGGGGAGGACGGGGGGTCTTTAATGAGCAGTTCTTC.

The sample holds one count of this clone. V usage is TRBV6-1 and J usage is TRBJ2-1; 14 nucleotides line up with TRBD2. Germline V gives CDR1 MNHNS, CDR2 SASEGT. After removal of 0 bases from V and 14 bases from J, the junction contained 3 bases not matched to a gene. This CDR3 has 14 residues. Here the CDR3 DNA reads TGTGCCAGCAGTGAAGCTAGGACTAGCGGGAGGAAGTTCTTC. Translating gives CASSEARTSGRKFF.

The CDR3 DNA reads TGTGCCAGCAGTAGCGGGGGCGCGACCCAGCATTTT. Amino acids: CASSSGGATQHF. The chain is built from TRBV7-9 and TRBJ1-5; possible D gene TRBD1, 6 bases. Germline-derived CDR1 and CDR2 are SEHNR and FQNEAQ (reference sequence). The CDR3 consists of 12 residues. V lost 6 bases and J lost 11, with 14 bases in between. The full variable domain, rest sourced from reference TRBV7-9 and TRBJ1-5, is DTGVSQNPRHKITKRGQNVTFRCDPISEHNRLYWYRQTLGQGPEFLTYFQNEAQLEKSRLLSDRFSAERPKGSFSTLEIQRTEQGDSAMYLCASSSGGATQHFGDGTRLSIL.

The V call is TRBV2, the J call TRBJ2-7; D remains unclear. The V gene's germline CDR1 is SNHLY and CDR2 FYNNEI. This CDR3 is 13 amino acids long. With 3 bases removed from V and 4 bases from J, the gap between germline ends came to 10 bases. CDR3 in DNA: TGTGCCAGCAGTGATAGCCCCGCTTACGAGCAGTACTTC. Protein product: CASSDSPAYEQYF.

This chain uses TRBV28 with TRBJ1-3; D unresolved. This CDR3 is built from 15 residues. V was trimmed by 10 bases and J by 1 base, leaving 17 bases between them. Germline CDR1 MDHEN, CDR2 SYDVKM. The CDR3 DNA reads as TGTGCCACCAAAGGAGGCAGTAATTCTGGAAACACCATATATTTT. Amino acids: CATKGGSNSGNTIYF.

As DNA, the CDR3 is TGTGCCAGCAGTGAATTGGGGGGACAGCCCCAGCATTTT. It translates to CASSELGGQPQHF. The chain couples TRBV6-1 to TRBJ1-5; possibly TRBD1 for D (5 bases). Germline V CDR1 and CDR2: MNHNS, SASEGT. The length of the CDR3 is 13 residues. Trimming cost V 2 bases and J 7 bases, with 9 bases left between them.

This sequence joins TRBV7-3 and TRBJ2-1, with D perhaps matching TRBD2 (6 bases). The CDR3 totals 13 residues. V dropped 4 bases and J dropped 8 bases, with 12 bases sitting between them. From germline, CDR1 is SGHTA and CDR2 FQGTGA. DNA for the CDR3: TGTGCCAGCAGCTCCCCGACTAGGGATGAGCAGTTCTTC. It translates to CASSSPTRDEQFF.

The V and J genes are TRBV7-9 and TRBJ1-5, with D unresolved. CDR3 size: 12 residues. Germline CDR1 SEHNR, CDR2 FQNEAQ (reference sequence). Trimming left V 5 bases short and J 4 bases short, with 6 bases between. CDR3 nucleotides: TGTGCCAGCAGCCGACAAAATCAGCCCCAGCATTTT. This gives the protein CASSRQNQPQHF.

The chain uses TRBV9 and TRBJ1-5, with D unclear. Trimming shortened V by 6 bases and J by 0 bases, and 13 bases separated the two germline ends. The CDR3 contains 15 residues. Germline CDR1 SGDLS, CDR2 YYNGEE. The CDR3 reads CASKPGSGSNQPQHF. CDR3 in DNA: TGTGCCAGCAAGCCAGGCTCTGGTAGCAATCAGCCCCAGCATTTT.

The CDR3 is CASSLEVRTRPLDNEQFF. As DNA, the CDR3 is TGCGCCAGCAGCTTGGAGGTTCGGACTAGGCCCCTTGACAATGAGCAGTTCTTC. V usage is TRBV5-1 and J usage is TRBJ2-1, with 7 bases fitting TRBD2. Trimming removed 0 bases from V and 5 bases from J; junction bases left unmatched: 14. CDR1 and CDR2 (germline): SGHRS, YFSETQ. This CDR3 spans 18 amino acids.

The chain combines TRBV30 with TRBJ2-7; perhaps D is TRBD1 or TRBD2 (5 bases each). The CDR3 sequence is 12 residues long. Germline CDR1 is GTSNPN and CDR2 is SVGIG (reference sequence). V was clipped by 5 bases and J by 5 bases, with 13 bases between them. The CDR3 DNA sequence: TGTGCCTGGGGGGCGGGTTTCCACGAGCAGTACTTC. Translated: CAWGAGFHEQYF.

In nucleotides, the CDR3 is TGTGCCAGTGGGACTAGGTGGGAGACCCAGTACTTC. Protein product: CASGTRWETQYF. V gene TRBV28 combines with J gene TRBJ2-5, with 8 nucleotides matching TRBD2. Germline V lookup: CDR1 MDHEN, CDR2 SYDVKM. There are 12 residues in the CDR3. After removal of 9 bases from V and 5 bases from J, the junction contained 5 bases not matched to a gene. Variable domain in full (rest from reference TRBV28 and TRBJ2-5): DVKVTQSSRYLVKRTGEKVFLECVQDMDHENMFWYRQDPGLGLRLIYFSYDVKMKEKGDIPEGYSVSREKKERFSLILESASTNQTSMYLCASGTRWETQYFGPGTRLLVL.

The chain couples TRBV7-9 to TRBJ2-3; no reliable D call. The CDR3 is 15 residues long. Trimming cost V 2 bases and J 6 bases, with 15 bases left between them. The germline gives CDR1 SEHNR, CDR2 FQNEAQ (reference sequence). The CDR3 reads CASSLRAPATDTQYF. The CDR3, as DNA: TGTGCCAGCAGCTTAAGAGCCCCCGCCACGGATACGCAGTATTTT.

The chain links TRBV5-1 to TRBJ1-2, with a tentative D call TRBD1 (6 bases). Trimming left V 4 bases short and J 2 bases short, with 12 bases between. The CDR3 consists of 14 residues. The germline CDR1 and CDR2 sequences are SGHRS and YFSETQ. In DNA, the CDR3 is TGCGCCAGCAGCCCAGATCAGGGGAACTATGGCTACACCTTC. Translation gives CASSPDQGNYGYTF.

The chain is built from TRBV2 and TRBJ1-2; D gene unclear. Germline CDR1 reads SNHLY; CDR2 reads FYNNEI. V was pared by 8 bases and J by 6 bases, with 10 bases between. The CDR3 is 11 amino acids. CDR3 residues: CASRPVDGYTF. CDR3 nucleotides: TGTGCCAGCCGTCCGGTGGATGGCTACACCTTC.

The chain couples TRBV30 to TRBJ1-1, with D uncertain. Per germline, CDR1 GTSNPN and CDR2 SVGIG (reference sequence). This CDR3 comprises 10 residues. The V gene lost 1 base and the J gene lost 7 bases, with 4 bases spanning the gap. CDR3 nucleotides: TGTGCCTGGAGTGGCTATGAAGCTTTCTTT. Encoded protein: CAWSGYEAFF.

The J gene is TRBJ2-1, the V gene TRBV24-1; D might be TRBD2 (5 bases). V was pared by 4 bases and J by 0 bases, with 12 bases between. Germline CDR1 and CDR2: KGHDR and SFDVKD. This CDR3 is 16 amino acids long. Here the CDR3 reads CATSENRGVSYNEQFF. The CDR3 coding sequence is TGTGCCACCAGTGAAAATCGGGGAGTCTCCTACAATGAGCAGTTCTTC.

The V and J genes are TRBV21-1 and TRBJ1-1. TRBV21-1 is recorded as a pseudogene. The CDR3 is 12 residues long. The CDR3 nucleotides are TGTGCCAGCCCAATCTATTACACTGAAGCTTTCTTT. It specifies CASPIYYTEAFF.

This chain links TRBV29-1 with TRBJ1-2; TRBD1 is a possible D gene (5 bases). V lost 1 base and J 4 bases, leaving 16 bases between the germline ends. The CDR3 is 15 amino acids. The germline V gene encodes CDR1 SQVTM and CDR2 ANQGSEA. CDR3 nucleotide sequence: TGCAGCGTTGAAGTGAAGGGGCCGCGCCCCTATGGCTACACCTTC. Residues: CSVEVKGPRPYGYTF.

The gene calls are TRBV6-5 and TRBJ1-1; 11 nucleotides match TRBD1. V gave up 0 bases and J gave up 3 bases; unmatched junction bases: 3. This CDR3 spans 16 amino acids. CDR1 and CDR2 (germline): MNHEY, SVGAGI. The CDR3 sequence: CASSYSGTGGHTEAFF. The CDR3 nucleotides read TGTGCCAGCAGTTACTCCGGGACAGGGGGACACACTGAAGCTTTCTTT.

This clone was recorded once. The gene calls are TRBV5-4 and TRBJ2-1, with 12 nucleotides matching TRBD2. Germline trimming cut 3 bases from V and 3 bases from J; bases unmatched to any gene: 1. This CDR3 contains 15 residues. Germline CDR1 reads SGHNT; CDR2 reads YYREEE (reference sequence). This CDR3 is CASSWGLAGYNEQFF. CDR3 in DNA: TGTGCCAGCAGCTGGGGACTAGCGGGCTACAATGAGCAGTTCTTC.

In DNA, the CDR3 is TGCGCCAGCAGCCAAAGCTTCGCAGCTAGCGGGATAGATACGCAGTATTTT. It specifies CASSQSFAASGIDTQYF. The chain is built from TRBV4-3 and TRBJ2-3; 9 bases are shared with TRBD2. With V trimmed by 2 bases and J by 5 bases, 11 bases remained unmatched. The length of the CDR3 is 17 residues. Germline V lookup: CDR1 LGHNA, CDR2 YSLEER.

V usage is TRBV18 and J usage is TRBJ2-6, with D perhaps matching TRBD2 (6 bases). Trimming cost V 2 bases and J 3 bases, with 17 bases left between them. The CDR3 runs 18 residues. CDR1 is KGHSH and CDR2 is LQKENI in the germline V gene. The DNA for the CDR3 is TGTGCCAGCTCACCAAGCCCGGGGGAATTAGGTGGGGCCAACGTCCTGACTTTC. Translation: CASSPSPGELGGANVLTF.

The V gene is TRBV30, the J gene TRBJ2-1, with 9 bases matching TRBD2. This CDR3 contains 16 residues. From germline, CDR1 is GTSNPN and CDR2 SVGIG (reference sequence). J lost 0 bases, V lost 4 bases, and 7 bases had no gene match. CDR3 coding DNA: TGTGCCTGGATGCCCCGGCGGGAGGGCTCCTACAATGAGCAGTTCTTC. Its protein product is CAWMPRREGSYNEQFF.

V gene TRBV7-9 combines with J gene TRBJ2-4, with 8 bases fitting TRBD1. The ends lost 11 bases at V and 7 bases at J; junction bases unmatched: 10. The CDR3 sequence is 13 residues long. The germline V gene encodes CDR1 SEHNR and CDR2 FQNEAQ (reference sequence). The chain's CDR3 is CAVRGTGYNIQYF. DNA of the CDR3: TGTGCCGTCCGGGGGACAGGTTATAACATTCAGTACTTC.

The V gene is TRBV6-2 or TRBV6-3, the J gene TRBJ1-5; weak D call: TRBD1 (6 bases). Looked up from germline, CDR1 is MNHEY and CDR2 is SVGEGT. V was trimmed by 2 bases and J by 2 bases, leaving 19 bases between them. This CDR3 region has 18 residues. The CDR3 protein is CASSYQQYRAAGNQPQHF. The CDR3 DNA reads TGTGCCAGCAGTTACCAACAGTACAGGGCGGCGGGCAATCAGCCCCAGCATTTT.

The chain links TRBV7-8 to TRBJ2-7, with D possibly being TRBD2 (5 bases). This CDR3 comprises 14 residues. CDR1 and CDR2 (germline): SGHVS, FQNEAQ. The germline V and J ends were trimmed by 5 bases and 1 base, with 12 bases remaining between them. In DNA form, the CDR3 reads TGTGCCAGCAGCCCCCGGTGGGAGTCCTACGAGCAGTACTTC. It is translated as CASSPRWESYEQYF.